Following are 8 T cell receptor beta chains from one sample sequenced in a study of cytomegalovirus exposure and HLA in healthy donors. The assay was immunoSEQ multiplex PCR, and TCRdb's table has in-frame clones only and misses some. The table has 130,000 to 150,000 clones, about 91% seen once. Sequencing input: PBMCs. The receptors were gathered from a woman younger than 30 in good health and CMV-seropositive.

The J gene is TRBJ2-5, the V gene TRBV4-2; D is possibly TRBD2 (5 bases). The CDR3 runs to 14 residues. Germline CDR1 LGHNA, CDR2 YNFKEQ. With 1 base removed from V and 3 bases from J, the gap between germline ends came to 9 bases. The CDR3 here is CASSQGEGKETQYF. The DNA of the CDR3 is TGTGCCAGCAGCCAAGGCGAGGGCAAAGAGACCCAGTACTTC.

The chain links TRBV27 to TRBJ1-1; 9 bases are shared with TRBD1. V lost 5 bases, J lost 9 bases, and 7 bases stayed unmatched. The CDR3 runs 13 residues. The germline V gene has CDR1 MNHEY and CDR2 SMNVEV (reference sequence). This chain's CDR3 is CASSGTGLLKAFF. The DNA of the CDR3 is TGTGCCAGCAGTGGGACAGGGCTTTTGAAAGCTTTCTTT.

The chain links TRBV7-6 to TRBJ2-2, with D maybe TRBD1 (6 bases). The CDR3 runs to 19 residues. Germline CDR1 SGHVS, CDR2 FNYEAQ. Trimming removed 0 bases at V and 4 bases at J, with 21 bases between. This CDR3 reads CASSLASSTGRAITGELFF. In DNA form, the CDR3 reads TGTGCCAGCAGCTTAGCTTCTTCTACAGGGAGAGCTATCACCGGGGAGCTGTTTTTT.

V is TRBV27 and J is TRBJ2-5; D unclear. The CDR3 covers 16 residues. The germline V and J ends were trimmed by 1 base and 4 bases, with 16 bases remaining between them. In germline, CDR1 is MNHEY, CDR2 SMNVEV (reference sequence). The CDR3 region has the DNA TGTGCCAGCAGTTTATTTGATCGAGGCGGATCAGAGACCCAGTACTTC. Amino acid sequence: CASSLFDRGGSETQYF.

The V gene is TRBV6-5, the J gene TRBJ1-5, with D possibly matching TRBD1 (5 bases). CDR1 and CDR2 (germline): MNHEY, SVGAGI. Deletions cut 2 bases from V and 2 bases from J, with 13 bases between. The CDR3 sequence is 16 residues long. The chain's CDR3 is CASSYTRVVGNQPQHF. In DNA form, the CDR3 reads TGTGCCAGCAGTTACACCAGGGTGGTAGGCAATCAGCCCCAGCATTTT.

The J gene is TRBJ2-1, the V gene TRBV5-1; tentatively, D is TRBD2 (6 bases). The germline V gene encodes CDR1 SGHRS and CDR2 YFSETQ. The CDR3 covers 16 residues. The V and J ends lost 4 bases and 2 bases respectively, with 16 bases between them. CDR3 sequence reads: CASSPAGLPTYNEQFF. CDR3 in DNA: TGCGCCAGCAGCCCCGCGGGACTCCCTACCTACAATGAGCAGTTCTTC.

V gene TRBV28 combines with J gene TRBJ1-6, with TRBD1 as a possible D gene (6 bases). This CDR3 spans 13 amino acids. Per germline, CDR1 MDHEN and CDR2 SYDVKM. The germline V and J ends were trimmed by 2 bases and 14 bases, with 13 bases remaining between them. The CDR3 DNA sequence: TGTGCCAGCAGTTTACCCGACAGGCGGGCCCTCCACTTT. Translating gives CASSLPDRRALHF. The full variable domain, rest sourced from reference TRBV28 and TRBJ1-6, is DVKVTQSSRYLVKRTGEKVFLECVQDMDHENMFWYRQDPGLGLRLIYFSYDVKMKEKGDIPEGYSVSREKKERFSLILESASTNQTSMYLCASSLPDRRALHFGNGTRLTVT.

The chain carries TRBV11-2 and TRBJ1-1, with a tentative D call TRBD1 (6 bases). Germline values: CDR1 SGHAT, CDR2 FQNNGV. The CDR3 consists of 15 residues. The V end lost 1 base, the J end lost 6 bases, and 15 bases lay between the germline ends. The CDR3 DNA is TGTGCCAGCAGCTTAGTTCAGGGGTTGAGCCCTGAAGCTTTCTTT. It specifies CASSLVQGLSPEAFF.